One sample yielded the 23 T cell receptor beta chains listed below, sequenced in a study of immune evolution from preneoplasia to lung adenocarcinoma. Sequencing used immunoSEQ multiplex PCR; TCRdb keeps in-frame clones, though not all of them. This table holds about 4,900 clones, more than 60% found once. Material: FFPE minimally invasive lung adenocarcinoma tissue. The receptors were sampled from a person aged 50-75 years with lung adenocarcinoma.

The chain has TRBV29-1 and TRBJ2-3, with D perhaps given as TRBD1 or TRBD2 (7 bases each). There are 16 residues in the CDR3. CDR1 is SQVTM and CDR2 is ANQGSEA in the germline V gene. V lost 7 bases and J lost 1, with 21 bases in between. Written as DNA, the CDR3 is TGCAGCGCTCGCAGGGGGGGGCGGAGTGGCACAGATACGCAGTATTTT. Protein sequence: CSARRGGRSGTDTQYF.

This clone was detected only once. This chain uses TRBV28 with TRBJ1-5; D may be TRBD1 (6 bases). This CDR3 has 16 residues. Per the germline V gene, CDR1 is MDHEN and CDR2 is SYDVKM. V lost 4 bases to trimming and J lost 4 bases, with 17 bases between them. The chain's CDR3 is CASSSLQGYSNQPQHF. CDR3 coding DNA: TGTGCCAGCAGTTCACTACAGGGATACTCAAATCAGCCCCAGCATTTT.

As to this clone: Germline and junction disagree at one end, which may indicate a read error. The rearrangement links TRBV19 to TRBJ1-1, with unresolved D. This CDR3 spans 13 amino acids. Germline loops: CDR1 LNHDA, CDR2 SQIVND (reference sequence). The CDR3 here is CACRMGGGTEAFF. CDR3 bases: TGTGCCTGTAGGATGGGCGGCGGCACTGAAGCTTTCTTT.

V and J are TRBV7-6 and TRBJ2-2; D is perhaps TRBD2 (7 bases). V lost 1 base and J 6 bases, leaving 15 bases between the germline ends. CDR3 length: 16 amino acids. Germline V gene data show CDR1 as SGHVS and CDR2 as FNYEAQ. The CDR3 sequence is CASSLEVGGAAGELFF. In DNA, the CDR3 is TGTGCCAGCAGCTTAGAAGTGGGGGGGGCGGCCGGGGAGCTGTTTTTT.

This clone was picked up a small number of times. V gene TRBV28 combines with J gene TRBJ1-4; D call uncertain. The CDR3 runs to 13 residues. Between the trimmed V and J ends, which lost 6 bases and 7 bases, there was a span of 12 bases. Germline V CDR1 and CDR2: MDHEN, SYDVKM. CDR3 DNA: TGTGCCAGCAGCAGAGAGGGAGTTGAAAAACTGTTTTTT. Translating gives CASSREGVEKLFF.

The genes are TRBV7-9 and TRBJ2-5; TRBD1 matches 10 bases. V gave up 5 bases and J gave up 4 bases; unmatched junction bases: 16. This CDR3 has 18 amino acids. Germline values: CDR1 SEHNR, CDR2 FQNEAQ (reference sequence). CDR3: CASSTASTGTGVLETQYF. In DNA, the CDR3 is TGTGCCAGCAGCACCGCTTCGACCGGGACAGGGGTGCTAGAGACCCAGTACTTC.

The chain combines TRBV7-9 with TRBJ2-5; D could derive from TRBD1 or TRBD2 (5 bases each). Near its end, the DNA agrees better with TRBJ2-7, so the J call may be wrong. The CDR3 loop spans 13 amino acids. Germline V CDR1 and CDR2: SEHNR, FQNEAQ (reference sequence). The CDR3 coding sequence is TGTGCCAGCAGCGTAGGGACCACCTACGAGCAGTACTTC. Translation: CASSVGTTYEQYF.

The CDR3 region has the DNA TGTGCCAGCAGCCCATGGCCGGACGAGCAGTACTTC. It yields the protein CASSPWPDEQYF. The gene calls are TRBV6-6 and TRBJ2-7; no clear D. The germline V and J ends were trimmed by 6 bases and 5 bases, with 11 bases remaining between them. This CDR3 has 12 amino acids. Per germline, CDR1 MNHNY and CDR2 SVGAGI (reference sequence).

The gene calls are TRBV11-3 and TRBJ2-2; D call uncertain. The V gene lost 2 bases and the J gene lost 7 bases, with 8 bases spanning the gap. Germline V lookup: CDR1 SGHNT, CDR2 YENEEA. The CDR3 loop spans 13 amino acids. This chain's CDR3 is CASSLSELGELFF. As DNA, the CDR3 is TGTGCCAGCAGCTTATCCGAGCTCGGGGAGCTGTTTTTT.

The chain employs TRBV19 and TRBJ2-2; no definite D call. This CDR3 is 14 amino acids long. Germline V gives CDR1 LNHDA, CDR2 SQIVND (reference sequence). V dropped 6 bases and J dropped 6 bases, with 14 bases sitting between them. The CDR3 loop is CASRNAASPGELFF. The CDR3 DNA sequence: TGTGCCAGTAGGAACGCCGCGAGTCCCGGGGAGCTGTTTTTT.

The genes are TRBV5-8 and TRBJ1-4, with 11 bases that match TRBD1. CDR1 is SGHTS, CDR2 YDEGEE, per germline. This CDR3 is 14 amino acids long. J lost 7 bases, V lost 9 bases, and 8 bases had no gene match. CDR3 nucleotide sequence: TGTGCCACCGGACAGGGGGCTGGTGGTGAAAAACTGTTTTTT. Translation: CATGQGAGGEKLFF. The complete variable domain, with remaining parts taken from reference TRBV5-8 and TRBJ1-4, reads EAGVTQSPTHLIKTRGQQATLRCSPISGHTSVYWYQQALGLGLQFLLWYDEGEERNRGNFPPRFSGRQFPNYSSELNVNALELEDSALYLCATGQGAGGEKLFFGSGTQLSVL.

This chain links TRBV5-1 with TRBJ2-7; the D gene is possibly TRBD1 (5 bases). The CDR3 consists of 14 residues. V was trimmed by 1 base and J by 9 bases, leaving 17 bases between them. Germline loops: CDR1 SGHRS, CDR2 YFSETQ. CDR3 DNA: TGCGCCAGCAGCTTGAACGATCAGGGTCGGAGGCAGTACTTC. The encoded protein is CASSLNDQGRRQYF.

The chain links TRBV30 to TRBJ1-4; D uncertain. CDR3 length equals 12 residues. In germline, CDR1 is GTSNPN, CDR2 SVGIG (reference sequence). Trimming removed 2 bases at V and 2 bases at J, with 3 bases between. As DNA, the CDR3 is TGTGCCTGGAGTACGACTAATGAAAAACTGTTTTTT. Amino acids: CAWSTTNEKLFF.

The chain joins TRBV5-4 to TRBJ2-5; no clear D. Per germline, CDR1 SGHNT and CDR2 YYREEE (reference sequence). Trimming took 0 bases from V and 0 from J, leaving 6 bases between them. This CDR3 spans 14 amino acids. CDR3 nucleotides: TGTGCCAGCAGCTTGGGGTTGTACCAAGAGACCCAGTACTTC. Encoded protein: CASSLGLYQETQYF.

The chain combines TRBV30 with TRBJ1-5, with D unresolved. Germline CDR1 GTSNPN, CDR2 SVGIG (reference sequence). This CDR3 is 14 amino acids long. V dropped 4 bases and J dropped 5 bases, with 15 bases sitting between them. CDR3: CAWTRGRHDQPQHF. For the CDR3, the DNA is TGTGCCTGGACCAGAGGACGGCATGATCAGCCCCAGCATTTT.

J is TRBJ1-1 and V is TRBV4-1; D is perhaps TRBD1 (6 bases). V was clipped by 0 bases and J by 5 bases, with 16 bases between them. Germline assignment: CDR1 MGHRA and CDR2 YSYEKL. CDR3 length: 16 amino acids. The CDR3 DNA follows: TGCGCCAGCAGCCAAGAAAGGAAACAGGGCTATACTGAAGCTTTCTTT. Translation: CASSQERKQGYTEAFF.

The J gene is TRBJ1-2, the V gene TRBV18, with D unresolved. The V gene's germline CDR1 is KGHSH and CDR2 LQKENI. The CDR3 consists of 12 residues. The V end lost 0 bases, the J end lost 7 bases, and 6 bases lay between the germline ends. The CDR3 DNA reads TGTGCCAGCTCACCACCCACCTCTGGCTACACCTTC. Translation gives CASSPPTSGYTF.

Judged by abundance, this clone is large (0.1 to 1%). This chain connects TRBV5-6 to TRBJ1-6; D is unresolved. Per the germline V gene, CDR1 is SGHDT and CDR2 is YYEEEE. Trimming stripped 0 bases from V and 7 bases from J, with 5 bases between. This CDR3 comprises 13 residues. CDR3 sequence: CASSLEQNSPLHF. The CDR3 DNA reads TGTGCCAGCAGCTTGGAACAGAATTCACCCCTCCACTTT.

The chain recombines TRBV4-1 with TRBJ2-4; TRBD1 might be the D (8 bases). CDR3 length: 18 amino acids. Germline loops: CDR1 MGHRA, CDR2 YSYEKL. V was trimmed by 0 bases and J by 9 bases, leaving 24 bases between them. The CDR3 nucleotides are TGCGCCAGCAGCCAAGAAGTAGTCAGCGGGACAGGCATTTTCATTCAGTACTTC. It codes for CASSQEVVSGTGIFIQYF.

The chain is built from TRBV9 and TRBJ1-1; D call uncertain. CDR3 size: 13 residues. CDR1 and CDR2 from the germline V gene are SGDLS and YYNGEE. Deletions cut 0 bases from V and 4 bases from J, with 7 bases between. The CDR3 loop is CASSVEGVTEAFF. The CDR3 region has the DNA TGTGCCAGCAGCGTAGAGGGAGTCACTGAAGCTTTCTTT. The entire variable domain, with the rest obtained from reference TRBV9 and TRBJ1-1, is as follows: DSGVTQTPKHLITATGQRVTLRCSPRSGDLSVYWYQQSLDQGLQFLIQYYNGEERAKGNILERFSAQQFPDLHSELNLSSLELGDSALYFCASSVEGVTEAFFGQGTRLTVV.

J is TRBJ2-1 and V is TRBV7-2; 7 positions agree with TRBD2. CDR1 and CDR2 from the germline V gene are SGHTA and FQGNSA. This CDR3 region has 16 residues. After removal of 5 bases from V and 0 bases from J, the junction contained 7 bases not matched to a gene. CDR3 sequence reads: CASSVSGRGSYNEQFF. The CDR3 coding sequence is TGTGCCAGCAGCGTTAGCGGGCGAGGCTCCTACAATGAGCAGTTCTTC.

This chain connects TRBV28 to TRBJ1-2; 7 bases are shared with TRBD1. Germline V gene sequence: CDR1 MDHEN, CDR2 SYDVKM. The length of the CDR3 is 13 residues. Germline trimming cut 8 bases from V and 2 bases from J; bases unmatched to any gene: 5. The CDR3 here is CASERGQNYGYTF. CDR3 sequence (DNA): TGTGCCAGCGAAAGGGGACAGAACTATGGCTACACCTTC.

CDR3 residues: CATSSPEGSQETQYF. Here the CDR3 DNA reads TGTGCCACCAGCAGCCCCGAGGGCAGCCAAGAGACCCAGTACTTC. The V and J genes are TRBV15 and TRBJ2-5, with TRBD2 as a possible D gene (5 bases). CDR3 length equals 15 residues. Trimming removed 3 bases at V and 1 base at J, with 12 bases between. Germline lookup yields CDR1 LNHNV and CDR2 YYDKDF (reference sequence). The full variable domain, in which reference TRBV15 and TRBJ2-5 provide the parts outside the CDR3, is DAMVIQNPRYQVTQFGKPVTLSCSQTLNHNVMYWYQQKSSQAPKLLFHYYDKDFNNEADTPDNFQSRRPNTSFCFLDIRSPGLGDTAMYLCATSSPEGSQETQYFGPGTRLLVL.